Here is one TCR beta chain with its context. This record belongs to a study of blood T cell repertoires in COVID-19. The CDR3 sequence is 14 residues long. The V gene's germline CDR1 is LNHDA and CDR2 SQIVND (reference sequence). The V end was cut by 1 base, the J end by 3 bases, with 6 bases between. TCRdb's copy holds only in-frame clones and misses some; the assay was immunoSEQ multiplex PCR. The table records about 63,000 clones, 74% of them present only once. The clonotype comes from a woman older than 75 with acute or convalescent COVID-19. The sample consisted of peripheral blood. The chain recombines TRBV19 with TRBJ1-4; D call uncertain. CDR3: CASSIGAANEKLFF. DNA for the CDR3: TGTGCCAGTAGTATAGGAGCGGCTAATGAAAAACTGTTTTTT. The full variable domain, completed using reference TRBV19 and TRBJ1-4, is DGGITQSPKYLFRKEGQNVTLSCEQNLNHDAMYWYRQDPGQGLRLIYYSQIVNDFQKGDIAEGYSVSREKKESFPLTVTSAQKNPTAFYLCASSIGAANEKLFFGSGTQLSVL.